These T cell receptor beta chains were read from a single sample in a study of early T cells in non-severe SARS-CoV-2 infection. In TCRdb, the 5' RACE reads were re-called with MiXCR into one record per CDR3 protein. The sample holds just over 95,000 distinct CDR3 sequences; 9.5% to 11% are singletons and the top ten take around 4.7%. Material for sequencing was whole blood. These receptor sequences come from an adult who was a healthcare worker with PCR-confirmed SARS-CoV-2 infection or an uninfected control (not recorded which). CDR3s include the opening cysteine and the closing phenylalanine or tryptophan. The D gene is left open where the match is weak. Where a row states a size, it is once, few, many or the class of an expanded clone; other rows omit it.

V gene: TRBV2; clone size: many; J gene: TRBJ2-3; D gene: .; CDR3 protein: CASMETSGLPAETQYF; CDR3 DNA: TGTGCCAGCATGGAGACTTCGGGACTTCCGGCAGAGACGCAGTATTTT
V gene: TRBV6-6; clone size: many; J gene: TRBJ2-3; D gene: .; CDR3 protein: CASSYRARSTDTQYF; CDR3 DNA: TGTGCCAGCAGTTACCGGGCAAGAAGCACAGATACGCAGTATTTT
V gene: TRBV7-9; clone size: many; J gene: TRBJ2-3; D gene: TRBD2; CDR3 protein: CASSPGLAGGTDTQYF; CDR3 DNA: TGTGCCAGCAGCCCGGGACTAGCGGGGGGCACAGATACGCAGTATTTT
V gene: TRBV6-6; clone size: few; J gene: TRBJ1-3; D gene: .; CDR3 protein: CASTSFSGNTIYF; CDR3 DNA: TGTGCCAGCACCAGTTTCTCTGGAAACACCATATATTTT
V gene: TRBV28; clone size: .; J gene: TRBJ2-7; D gene: TRBD2; CDR3 protein: CASSTLAGDHEQYF; CDR3 DNA: TGTGCCAGCAGTACGCTAGCGGGGGACCACGAGCAGTACTTC
V gene: TRBV5-6; clone size: .; J gene: TRBJ2-3; D gene: TRBD2; CDR3 protein: CASSPGLAGAYSQYF; CDR3 DNA: TGTGCCAGCAGCCCGGGACTAGCGGGGGCATATTCGCAGTATTTT
V gene: TRBV29-1; clone size: many; J gene: TRBJ2-1; D gene: TRBD2; CDR3 protein: CSVRGLATGYEQFF; CDR3 DNA: TGCAGCGTTAGGGGACTAGCCACAGGGTATGAGCAGTTCTTC
V gene: TRBV18; clone size: .; J gene: TRBJ1-5; D gene: .; CDR3 protein: CASSPPGSGNQPQHF; CDR3 DNA: TGTGCCAGCTCACCACCGGGCTCAGGTAATCAGCCCCAGCATTTT
V gene: TRBV6-1; clone size: few; J gene: TRBJ2-7; D gene: .; CDR3 protein: CASSVSYEQYF; CDR3 DNA: TGTGCCAGCAGCGTCTCCTACGAGCAGTACTTC
V gene: TRBV10-3; clone size: few; J gene: TRBJ2-7; D gene: .; CDR3 protein: CAISGGLYEQYF; CDR3 DNA: TGTGCCATCAGTGGGGGGCTCTACGAGCAGTACTTC
V gene: TRBV18; clone size: many; J gene: TRBJ1-1; D gene: TRBD1; CDR3 protein: CASSTMTGVNTEAFF; CDR3 DNA: TGTGCCAGCTCAACCATGACAGGGGTAAACACTGAAGCTTTCTTT